The clone carrying this TCR beta chain was picked up a small number of times. Its antigen remains unknown. The CDR3 loop spans 10 amino acids. The V end was cut by 11 bases, the J end by 3 bases, with 8 bases between. Germline V gene data show CDR1 as MNHEY and CDR2 as SVGAGI. The data were taken from a study of T-cell memory formation after mild COVID-19. Whole-study findings and limits: In pre-infection memory, a portion of responding clones appeared, which suggested that cross-reactive memory joined. There was a balanced CD4/CD8 profile in clones contracting day 15 to 85, and later expanders leaned CD4+. For contracting clones, CD4+ ones sat mainly in CM and EM, CD8+ in EMRA. For second-wave clones that peaked at day 37, SARS-CoV-2 specificity went unverified.

TCRdb fed the 5' RACE reads into MiXCR, producing one record per CDR3 protein. The sample lists about 410,000 distinct CDR3 sequences, about 25% seen once, with around 12% in the top ten. The chain couples TRBV6-5 to TRBJ2-7, with D uncertain. The sequence was obtained from an adult woman who had mild COVID-19 (a few samples of this study predate the infection). Cell type and time point are not known. The sample consisted of PBMCs or a T cell subset sorted from them (not recorded which). CDR3 sequence (DNA): TGTGCCGGGTTGAGCTACGAGCAGTACTTC. Its translation is CAGLSYEQYF.